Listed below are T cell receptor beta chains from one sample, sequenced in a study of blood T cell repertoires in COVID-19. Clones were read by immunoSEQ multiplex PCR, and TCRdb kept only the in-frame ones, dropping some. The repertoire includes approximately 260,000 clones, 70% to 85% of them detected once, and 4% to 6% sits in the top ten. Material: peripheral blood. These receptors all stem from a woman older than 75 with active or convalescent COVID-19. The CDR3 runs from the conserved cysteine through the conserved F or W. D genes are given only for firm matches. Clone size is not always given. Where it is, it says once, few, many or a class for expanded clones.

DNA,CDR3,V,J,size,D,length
TGTGCCAGCAGCCAGGCAGGGGTTCATGGCTACACCTTC,CASSQAGVHGYTF,TRBV14,TRBJ1-2,-,-,13
TGCAGTGCTAGTTCGTGGCTAGCGGGAGGAATAGATACGCAGTATTTT,CSASSWLAGGIDTQYF,TRBV20-1,TRBJ2-3,-,TRBD2,16
TGTGCCAGTAGTATAACGGCTAGCGGGAGGGGGCACAATGAGCAGTTCTTC,CASSITASGRGHNEQFF,TRBV19,TRBJ2-1,-,TRBD2,17
TGTGCCAGCAGTCCTGACGGCCACAGCACCCAGTACTTC,CASSPDGHSTQYF,TRBV2,TRBJ2-5,-,-,13
TGTGCCAGCTCACCTTACGGACAGGGAGGACTTCAGCCCCAGCATTTT,CASSPYGQGGLQPQHF,TRBV18,TRBJ1-5,-,TRBD1,16
TGTGCCAGCAGCCTAACAAATGAGCAGTTCTTC,CASSLTNEQFF,TRBV3-1/TRBV3-2,TRBJ2-1,-,-,11
TGTGCCAGCAGTCTCTACAGGGGGAATAAAGAGACCCAGTACTTC,CASSLYRGNKETQYF,TRBV6-5,TRBJ2-5,-,TRBD1,15
TGTGCCAGCACCAGGGGGGCAAACGGAAACACCATATATTTT,CASTRGANGNTIYF,TRBV6-5,TRBJ1-3,-,TRBD1,14
TGTGCCAGCAGCCGGGGGGGGAACACTGAAGCTTTCTTT,CASSRGGNTEAFF,TRBV5-4,TRBJ1-1,-,-,13
TGCGCCAGCAGCAGGACAGGGGTAGATTACAATGAGCAGTTCTTC,CASSRTGVDYNEQFF,TRBV5-1,TRBJ2-1,-,TRBD1,15
TGTGCCAGCAGTTACTGGTCAGGGGGCGCGGATGGCTACACCTTC,CASSYWSGGADGYTF,TRBV6-6,TRBJ1-2,-,TRBD1,15
TGTGCCAGCAGCCAAGAGTTCCTAGCGGGGGGCAATGAGCAGTTCTTC,CASSQEFLAGGNEQFF,TRBV3-1/TRBV3-2,TRBJ2-1,-,TRBD2,16
TGTGCCAGTAGCTTGGGACACCGAGGCTACACCTTC,CASSLGHRGYTF,TRBV19,TRBJ1-2,-,-,12
TGTGCCAGCAGTCCGGACAGGGCGACTTCACCCCTCCACTTT,CASSPDRATSPLHF,TRBV2,TRBJ1-6,-,TRBD1,14
TGTGCCAGTAGTATTCGACTAGCGGACTCCTACAATGAGCAGTTCTTC,CASSIRLADSYNEQFF,TRBV19,TRBJ2-1,-,TRBD2,16
TGTGCCAGCAGCCCTTGGCAGACACAGGGGGCTGACGAGCAGTACTTC,CASSPWQTQGADEQYF,TRBV7-6,TRBJ2-7,-,TRBD1,16
TGTGCCAGCAGTTCTATAACTAGCGCGAACTACGAGCAGTACTTC,CASSSITSANYEQYF,TRBV28,TRBJ2-7,once,TRBD2,15
TGTGCCAGCAGCTTAGCGGGGCAGGAGATAATATATGGCTACACCTTC,CASSLAGQEIIYGYTF,TRBV7-2,TRBJ1-2,-,-,16
TGTGCCAGCAGCCAAGGTCGCGTCGTCATTTCACCCCTCCACTTT,CASSQGRVVISPLHF,TRBV3-1/TRBV3-2,TRBJ1-6,-,-,15
TGTGCCAGCAGCGAGAGAGGGGGCACTGAAGCTTTCTTT,CASSERGGTEAFF,TRBV4-2,TRBJ1-1,-,-,13
TGTGCCAGCAGTCTGGGACAGTGGGGCAATCAGCCCCAGCATTTT,CASSLGQWGNQPQHF,TRBV2,TRBJ1-5,-,TRBD1,15
TGTGCCAGCAGAATCATGACTAATGAAAAACTGTTTTTT,CASRIMTNEKLFF,TRBV28,TRBJ1-4,-,-,13
TGTGCCAGCAGTATAGAGCGGTCCCGTAGCTCCTACGAGCAGTACTTC,CASSIERSRSSYEQYF,TRBV27,TRBJ2-7,-,-,16
TGTGCCAGTAGTACCTACGGGACAGGGGGCGAGCAGTACTTC,CASSTYGTGGEQYF,TRBV19,TRBJ2-7,-,TRBD1,14
TGTGCCAGCAGTCCAAGACTACTAGCGATCGGCCAAGAGACCCAGTACTTC,CASSPRLLAIGQETQYF,TRBV25-1,TRBJ2-5,-,TRBD2,17
TGTGCCAGCAGCCCCTCAGGTTATTATGGCTACACCTTC,CASSPSGYYGYTF,TRBV5-6,TRBJ1-2,-,-,13
TGTGCCAGCAGCTATAGGGACAGGAACACTGAAGCTTTCTTT,CASSYRDRNTEAFF,TRBV5-6,TRBJ1-1,-,TRBD1,14
TGTGCCAGCAGTTACTCCCGGGGGATCTACAATGAGCAGTTCTTC,CASSYSRGIYNEQFF,TRBV6-5,TRBJ2-1,-,-,15
TGTGCCAGCAGTGAACGGGACAGGCGTCGGTACGAGCAGTACTTC,CASSERDRRRYEQYF,TRBV2,TRBJ2-7,many,TRBD1,15
TGTGCCAGCAGTCCCGGCGCCGGGAAAGATACGCAGTATTTT,CASSPGAGKDTQYF,TRBV28,TRBJ2-3,-,-,14
TGTGCCATCAGGGGGGGACTAGGTCGTGAGCAGTACTTC,CAIRGGLGREQYF,TRBV10-3,TRBJ2-7,-,TRBD2,13
TGCGCCAGCAGCTTGTGGGGGACAGGGCTGGAGACCCAGTACTTC,CASSLWGTGLETQYF,TRBV5-1,TRBJ2-5,-,TRBD1,15
TGTGCCAGCAGTGATAAAGGGGGGGGCTCTGGGGCCAACGTCCTGACTTTC,CASSDKGGGSGANVLTF,TRBV6-1,TRBJ2-6,-,-,17
TGTGCCAGCAGTCCACTAGCGGGAATAGCCAAAAACATTCAGTACTTC,CASSPLAGIAKNIQYF,TRBV27,TRBJ2-4,few,TRBD2,16
TGTGCCAGCAGTGAACATTACAGGGAAGGCTACACCTTC,CASSEHYREGYTF,TRBV6-1,TRBJ1-2,-,-,13
TGTGCCAGCAGCTTAGTAACAGGGGTTTACTATGGCTACACCTTC,CASSLVTGVYYGYTF,TRBV7-8,TRBJ1-2,-,TRBD1,15
TGTGCCAGCAGCCCGGACAGGGTAGGGAATCAGCCCCAGCATTTT,CASSPDRVGNQPQHF,TRBV7-9,TRBJ1-5,-,TRBD1,15
TGTGCCAGCTCAGACAGGGGGCTCGGTGAAAAACTGTTTTTT,CASSDRGLGEKLFF,TRBV28,TRBJ1-4,-,TRBD1,14
TGTGCCAGCAGCTTGGCGGGGTACTATGGCTACACCTTC,CASSLAGYYGYTF,TRBV7-9,TRBJ1-2,-,-,13
TGCGCCAGCAGCTTGATGGCTAGCGGGGACACAGATACGCAGTATTTT,CASSLMASGDTDTQYF,TRBV5-1,TRBJ2-3,-,TRBD2,16
TGCGCCAGCAGCCCCGGACAAGCAACTAATGAAAAACTGTTTTTT,CASSPGQATNEKLFF,TRBV5-1,TRBJ1-4,-,-,15
TGCGCCAGCAGGGGCAGGGATCGGGAAAAACTGTTTTTT,CASRGRDREKLFF,TRBV5-1,TRBJ1-4,-,-,13
TGTGCCAGCAGCCCCTCTACAGATACGCAGTATTTT,CASSPSTDTQYF,TRBV5-4,TRBJ2-3,few,-,12
TGTGCCAGCAGTTTGCCCGGGACAGGGGGGAACTATGGCTACACCTTC,CASSLPGTGGNYGYTF,TRBV28,TRBJ1-2,-,TRBD1,16
TGTGCCAGCAGTAAGGGACAGTCGAACACCGGGGAGCTGTTTTTT,CASSKGQSNTGELFF,TRBV27,TRBJ2-2,-,TRBD1,15